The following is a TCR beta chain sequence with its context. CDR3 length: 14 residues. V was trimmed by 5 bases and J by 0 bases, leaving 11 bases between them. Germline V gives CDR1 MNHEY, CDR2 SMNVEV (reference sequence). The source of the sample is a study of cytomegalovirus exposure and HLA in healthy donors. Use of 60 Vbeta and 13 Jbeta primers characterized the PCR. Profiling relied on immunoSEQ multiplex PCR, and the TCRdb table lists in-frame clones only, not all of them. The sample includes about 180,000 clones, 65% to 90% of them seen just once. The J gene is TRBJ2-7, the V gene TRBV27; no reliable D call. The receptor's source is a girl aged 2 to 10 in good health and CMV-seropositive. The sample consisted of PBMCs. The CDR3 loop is CASSPLDSSYEQYF. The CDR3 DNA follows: TGTGCCAGCAGTCCCCTTGATAGCTCCTACGAGCAGTACTTC.